Detailed here is one TCR beta chain. The V gene lost 6 bases and the J gene lost 8 bases, with 23 bases spanning the gap. The CDR3 has 16 amino acids. Germline assignment: CDR1 SGHTA and CDR2 FQGNSA. The sample is drawn from a study of blood T cell repertoires in COVID-19. For the study at large: Sources were T cells, B-cell-depleted T cells, or PBMCs; the material itself was cDNA or gDNA.

Authors' methods: Researchers report that nucleated cell counts were estimated from reference gene primer amplification. Measured with immunoSEQ multiplex PCR; TCRdb has only the in-frame clones, and not every one. For V, J and clone size, that table is used; D and trimming come from the DNA. The sample shows a few hundred thousand clones, around 88% of them seen only once. Material: peripheral blood. V is TRBV7-2 and J is TRBJ2-1, with D possibly being TRBD1 (6 bases). The clonotype originates from a man aged 45-65 years with active or convalescent COVID-19. The CDR3 region is CASRSGPWTVGDEQFF. CDR3 DNA sequence: TGTGCCAGCAGGTCAGGGCCCTGGACAGTTGGAGATGAGCAGTTCTTC.